The text below deals with one T cell receptor (beta chain). The antigen is undetermined. Primers: 60 Vbeta forward and 13 Jbeta reverse. The table came from immunoSEQ multiplex PCR; TCRdb's copy has only in-frame clones and leaves some out. In the table there are 90,000 to 110,000 clones, 80% to 85% of which are singletons. This sample was included in a study of cytomegalovirus exposure and HLA in healthy donors. Study findings and constraints: It was confirmed in vitro that three of the CMV-associated chains were specific for CMV antigens. In an earlier analysis, in 587 donors, most V segments appeared productive either ~87% or ~30% of the time.

This sequence was found in a woman between 25 and 40 years old in good health and CMV-seronegative. The sequencing sample was made of PBMCs.

CDR3 region: CATSRTGVQGMSETQYF. CDR3 DNA: TGTGCCACCAGCAGGACGGGGGTACAGGGGATGAGTGAGACCCAGTACTTC. This chain joins TRBV15 and TRBJ2-5, with D possibly TRBD1 on 7 matching bases. Germline-derived CDR1 and CDR2 are LNHNV and YYDKDF (reference sequence). This CDR3 comprises 17 residues. V lost 3 bases to trimming and J lost 5 bases, with 22 bases between them.